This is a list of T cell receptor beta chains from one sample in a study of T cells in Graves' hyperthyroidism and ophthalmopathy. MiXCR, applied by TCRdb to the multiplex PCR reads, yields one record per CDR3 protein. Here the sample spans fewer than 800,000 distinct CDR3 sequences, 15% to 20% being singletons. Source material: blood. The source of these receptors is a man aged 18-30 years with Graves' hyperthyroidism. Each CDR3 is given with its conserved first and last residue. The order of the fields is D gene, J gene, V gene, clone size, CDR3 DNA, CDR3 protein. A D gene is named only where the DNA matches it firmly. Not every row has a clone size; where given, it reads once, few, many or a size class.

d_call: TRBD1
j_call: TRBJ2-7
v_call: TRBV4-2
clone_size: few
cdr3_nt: TGTGCCAGCAGCCAGACAGGGGTGGGCGAGCAGTACTTC
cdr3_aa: CASSQTGVGEQYF

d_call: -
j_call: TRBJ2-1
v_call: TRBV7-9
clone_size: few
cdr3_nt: TGTGCCAGCAGCCCCATCGCGGGCCTCTACAATGAGCAGTTCTTC
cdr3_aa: CASSPIAGLYNEQFF

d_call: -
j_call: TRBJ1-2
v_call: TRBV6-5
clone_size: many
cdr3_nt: TGTGCCAGCAGTTACTCCTCTCCTAACTATGGCTACACCTTC
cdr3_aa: CASSYSSPNYGYTF

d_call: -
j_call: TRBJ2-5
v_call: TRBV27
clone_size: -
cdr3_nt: TGTGCCAGCAAGGACGAGGAGACCCAGTACTTC
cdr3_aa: CASKDEETQYF

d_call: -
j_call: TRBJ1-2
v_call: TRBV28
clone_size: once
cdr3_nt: TGTGCCAGCAGTTATACAGGGACGACGAACTATGGCTACACCTTC
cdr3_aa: CASSYTGTTNYGYTF

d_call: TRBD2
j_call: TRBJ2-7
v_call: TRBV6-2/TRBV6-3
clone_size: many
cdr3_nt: TGTGCCAGCAGGTCTACTAGCGTGAGCTACGAGCAGTACTTC
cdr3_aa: CASRSTSVSYEQYF

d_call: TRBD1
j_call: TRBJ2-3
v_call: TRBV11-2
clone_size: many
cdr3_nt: TGTGCCAGCAGCTCCGCGGACAGGGGGCGCACAGATACGCAGTATTTT
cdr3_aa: CASSSADRGRTDTQYF

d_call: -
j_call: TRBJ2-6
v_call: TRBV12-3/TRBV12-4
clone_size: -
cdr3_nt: TGTGCCAGCAGTCCCGGGCCGAAGTACTCTGGGGCCAACGTCCTGACTTTC
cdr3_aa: CASSPGPKYSGANVLTF

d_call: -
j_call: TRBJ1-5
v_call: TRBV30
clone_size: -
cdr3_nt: TGTGCCTGGAGTGTAGGGGCAGGGGTTAATCAGCCCCAGCATTTT
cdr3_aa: CAWSVGAGVNQPQHF

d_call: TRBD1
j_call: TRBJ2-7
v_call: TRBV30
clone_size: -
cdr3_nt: TGTGCCTGGAGTGTACCCCGGACAGGGCTCTACGAGCAGTACTTC
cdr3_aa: CAWSVPRTGLYEQYF

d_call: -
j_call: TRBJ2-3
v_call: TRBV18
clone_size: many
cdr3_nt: TGTGCCAGCTCACGGACACGGAGCACAGATACGCAGTATTTT
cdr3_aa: CASSRTRSTDTQYF

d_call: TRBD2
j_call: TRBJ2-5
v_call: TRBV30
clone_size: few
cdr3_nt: TGTGCCTGGAGTGTCTTCTGGACTAGCGGGAGTTTAGAGACCCAGTACTTC
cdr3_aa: CAWSVFWTSGSLETQYF

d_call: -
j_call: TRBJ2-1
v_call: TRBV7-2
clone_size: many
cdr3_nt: TGTGCCAGCGCTCCGGGACCGCTCAATGAGCAGTTCTTC
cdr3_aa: CASAPGPLNEQFF

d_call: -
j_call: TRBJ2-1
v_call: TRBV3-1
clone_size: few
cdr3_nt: TGTGCCAGCAGCCAAGGGGGTCAGGGGTTTCGCAATGAGCAGTTCTTC
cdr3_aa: CASSQGGQGFRNEQFF

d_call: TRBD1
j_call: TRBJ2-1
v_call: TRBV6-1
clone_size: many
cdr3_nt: TGTGCCAGCAGTGAAGCGCAAAAGGGACAGGGGGTTCGGAATGAGCAGTTCTTC
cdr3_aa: CASSEAQKGQGVRNEQFF

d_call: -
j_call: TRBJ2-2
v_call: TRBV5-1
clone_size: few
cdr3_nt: TGCGCCAGCAGCGAAACCCCCACAGGGATCGGGGAGCTGTTTTTT
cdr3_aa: CASSETPTGIGELFF

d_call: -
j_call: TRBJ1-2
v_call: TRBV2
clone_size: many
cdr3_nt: TGTGCCAGCAGTGGTCCCCCCGGGGCAGCAAACTATGGCTACACCTTC
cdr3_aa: CASSGPPGAANYGYTF

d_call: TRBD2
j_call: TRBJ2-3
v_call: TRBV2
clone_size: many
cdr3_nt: TGTGCCAGCACCGCGACTAGCGGGTTAGATACGCAGTATTTT
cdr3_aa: CASTATSGLDTQYF

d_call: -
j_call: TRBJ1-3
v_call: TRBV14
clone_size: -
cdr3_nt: TGTGCCAGCAGCCAGCGGAAAGCCTACTCTGGAAACACCATATATTTT
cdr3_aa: CASSQRKAYSGNTIYF

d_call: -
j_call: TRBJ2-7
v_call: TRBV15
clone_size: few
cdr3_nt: TGTGCCACCAGCAATCATCGGGACCTTCCTTACGAGCAGTACTTC
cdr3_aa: CATSNHRDLPYEQYF

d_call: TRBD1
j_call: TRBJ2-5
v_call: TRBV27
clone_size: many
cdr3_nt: TGTGCCAGCAGCAGCCTAGGGACAGTACAAGAGACCCAGTACTTC
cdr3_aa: CASSSLGTVQETQYF

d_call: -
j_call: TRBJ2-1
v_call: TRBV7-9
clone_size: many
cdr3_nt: TGTGCCAGCAGCTTAACAGGGCCCAATGAGCAGTTCTTC
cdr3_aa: CASSLTGPNEQFF

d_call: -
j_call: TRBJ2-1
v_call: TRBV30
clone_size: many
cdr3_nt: TGTGCCTGGAGGGCGTACCCGCATGACAATGAGCAGTTCTTC
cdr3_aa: CAWRAYPHDNEQFF

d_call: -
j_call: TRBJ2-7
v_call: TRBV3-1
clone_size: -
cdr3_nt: TGTGCCAGCAGCCAAGCGCTGGCCTACGAGCAGTACTTC
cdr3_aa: CASSQALAYEQYF

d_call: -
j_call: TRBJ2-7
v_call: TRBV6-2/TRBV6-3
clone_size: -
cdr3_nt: TGTGCCAGCAGTTACTCGCGCCACGAGCAGTACTTC
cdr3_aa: CASSYSRHEQYF

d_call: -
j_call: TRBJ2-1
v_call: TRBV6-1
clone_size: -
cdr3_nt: TGTGCCAGCAGTGAAGCGGTCAGGGGCAATGAGCAGTTCTTC
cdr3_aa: CASSEAVRGNEQFF

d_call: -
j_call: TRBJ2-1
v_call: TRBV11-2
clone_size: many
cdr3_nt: TGTGCCAGCAGCTTAGTCTTCGCCGGTCCGAATGAGCAGTTCTTC
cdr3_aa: CASSLVFAGPNEQFF

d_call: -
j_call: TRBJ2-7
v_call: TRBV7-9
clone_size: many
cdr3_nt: TGTGCCAGCAGCTCCGTGGACGAGCAGTACTTC
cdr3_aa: CASSSVDEQYF

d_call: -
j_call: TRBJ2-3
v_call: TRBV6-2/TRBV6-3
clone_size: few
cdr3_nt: TGTGCCAGCAGTTATCTAGGCGGGGGCAGCACAGATACGCAGTATTTT
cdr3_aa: CASSYLGGGSTDTQYF

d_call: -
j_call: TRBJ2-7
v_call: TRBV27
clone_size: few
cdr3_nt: TGTGCCAGCAGAGACCCGAGCTCCTACGAGCAGTACTTC
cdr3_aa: CASRDPSSYEQYF

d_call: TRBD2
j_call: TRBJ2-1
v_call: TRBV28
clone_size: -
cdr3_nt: TGTGCCAGCAGGGGGGCTAGCGGGAGGCCGTGGTTAGGCTCCTACAATGAGCAGTTCTTC
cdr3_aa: CASRGASGRPWLGSYNEQFF

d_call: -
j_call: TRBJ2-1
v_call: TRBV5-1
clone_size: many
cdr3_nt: TGCGCCAGCAATACAGGGCTAGTCGATGAGCAGTTCTTC
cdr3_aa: CASNTGLVDEQFF

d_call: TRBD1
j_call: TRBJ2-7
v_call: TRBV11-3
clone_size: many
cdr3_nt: TGTGCCAGCAGCTGGCCCGGGACAGGGGGCTACGAGCAGTACTTC
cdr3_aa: CASSWPGTGGYEQYF

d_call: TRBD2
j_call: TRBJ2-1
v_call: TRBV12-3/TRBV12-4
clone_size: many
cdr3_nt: TGTGCCAGCAGTTTAGAACTAGCGGGTATCTACAATGAGCAGTTCTTC
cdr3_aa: CASSLELAGIYNEQFF

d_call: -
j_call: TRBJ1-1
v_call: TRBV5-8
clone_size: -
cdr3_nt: TGTGCCAGCAGCGGAGATGTGAACACTGAAGCTTTCTTT
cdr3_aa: CASSGDVNTEAFF

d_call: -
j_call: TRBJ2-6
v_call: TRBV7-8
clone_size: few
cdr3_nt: TGTGCCAGCAGCTTACGCGCCGGGGGATCACTCGGGGCCAACGTCCTGACTTTC
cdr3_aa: CASSLRAGGSLGANVLTF

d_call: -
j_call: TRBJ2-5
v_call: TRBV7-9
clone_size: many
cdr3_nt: TGTGCCAGCAGCTTGTCGTACAACAGAGAGCAAGAGACCCAGTACTTC
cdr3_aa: CASSLSYNREQETQYF

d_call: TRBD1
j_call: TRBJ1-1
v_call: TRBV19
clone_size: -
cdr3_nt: TGTGCCAGTAGATCCTTCGGGACAGGGAGAACTGAAGCTTTCTTT
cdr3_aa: CASRSFGTGRTEAFF

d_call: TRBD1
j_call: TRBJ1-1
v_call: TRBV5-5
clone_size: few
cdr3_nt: TGTGCCAGCAGCTCCAGGACAGGGTGGGATGGAGCTAGTGAAGCTTTCTTT
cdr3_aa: CASSSRTGWDGASEAFF

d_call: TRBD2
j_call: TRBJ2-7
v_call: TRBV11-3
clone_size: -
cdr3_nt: TGTGCCAGCAGCTTAGATGGGCCCGCTAGCGGGAGAAAGTACGAGCAGTACTTC
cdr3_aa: CASSLDGPASGRKYEQYF

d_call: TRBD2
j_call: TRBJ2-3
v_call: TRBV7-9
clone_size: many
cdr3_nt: TGTGCCAGCAGTTCCGGACGGGGGGGTCGGACAGATACGCAGTATTTT
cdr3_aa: CASSSGRGGRTDTQYF

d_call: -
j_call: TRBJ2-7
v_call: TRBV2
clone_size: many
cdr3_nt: TGTGCCAGCAGTGACACTAGTCGCGAGCAGTACTTC
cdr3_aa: CASSDTSREQYF

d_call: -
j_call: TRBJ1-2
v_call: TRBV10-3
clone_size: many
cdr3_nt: TGTGCCATCAGTGACTGGGGAGGCTATGGCTACACCTTC
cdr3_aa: CAISDWGGYGYTF

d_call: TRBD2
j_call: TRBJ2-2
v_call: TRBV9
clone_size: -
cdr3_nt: TGTGCCAGCAGCCCCGCCGGGACTAGCGCCGGGGAGCTGTTTTTT
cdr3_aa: CASSPAGTSAGELFF

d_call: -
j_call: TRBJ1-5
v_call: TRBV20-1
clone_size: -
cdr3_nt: TGCAGTGCCTGGGGGACGAGCGGCAATCAGCCCCAGCATTTT
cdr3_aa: CSAWGTSGNQPQHF

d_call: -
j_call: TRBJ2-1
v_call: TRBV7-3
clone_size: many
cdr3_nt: TGTGCCAGCAGCTTAGGACAATCTAATGAGCAGTTCTTC
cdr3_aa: CASSLGQSNEQFF

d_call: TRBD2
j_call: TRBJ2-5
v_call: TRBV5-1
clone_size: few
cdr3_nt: TGCGCCAGCAGCTTGGCCCTGACTAGCGGGACCCCCGTGGGGAGATCAGAGACCCAGTACTTC
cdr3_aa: CASSLALTSGTPVGRSETQYF

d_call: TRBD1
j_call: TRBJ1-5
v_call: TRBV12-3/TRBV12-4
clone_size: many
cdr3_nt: TGTGCCAGCACCACAGGGGACCCGAGCAATCAGCCCCAGCATTTT
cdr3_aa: CASTTGDPSNQPQHF

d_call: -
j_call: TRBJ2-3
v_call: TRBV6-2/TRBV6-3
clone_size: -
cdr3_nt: TGTGCCAGCAGTTACTTTAGGGCAGATACGCAGTATTTT
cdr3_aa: CASSYFRADTQYF

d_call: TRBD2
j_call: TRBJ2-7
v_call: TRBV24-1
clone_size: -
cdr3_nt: TGTGCCACCAGTGGGACTAGCGGGAGTGAGCAGTACTTC
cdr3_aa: CATSGTSGSEQYF

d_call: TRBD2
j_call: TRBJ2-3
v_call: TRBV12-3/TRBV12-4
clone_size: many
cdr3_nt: TGTGCCAGCAGTTTATTAGGGACTACGCGCACAGATACGCAGTATTTT
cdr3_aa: CASSLLGTTRTDTQYF

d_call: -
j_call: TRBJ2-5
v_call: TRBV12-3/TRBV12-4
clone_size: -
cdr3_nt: TGTGCCAGCGGGTGGGGAGAGACCCAGTACTTC
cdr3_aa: CASGWGETQYF

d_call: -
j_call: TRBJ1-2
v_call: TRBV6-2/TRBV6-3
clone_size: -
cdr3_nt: TGTGCCAGCACTATACAAAACTTCTATGGCTACACCTTC
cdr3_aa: CASTIQNFYGYTF

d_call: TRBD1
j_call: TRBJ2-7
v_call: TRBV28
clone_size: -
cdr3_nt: TGTGCCAGCAGTTTCTCCCTCTCGGACAGGGGGCTCTCCTACGAGCAGTACTTC
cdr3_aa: CASSFSLSDRGLSYEQYF

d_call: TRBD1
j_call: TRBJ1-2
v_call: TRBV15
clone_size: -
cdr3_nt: TGTGCCACCAGCAGAGATCGACAGGGAGCACCCACCTTC
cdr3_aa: CATSRDRQGAPTF

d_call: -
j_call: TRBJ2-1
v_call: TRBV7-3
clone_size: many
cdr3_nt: TGCGCCAGCAGCTTGCCCGGAAACAATGAGCAGTTCTTC
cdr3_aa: CASSLPGNNEQFF

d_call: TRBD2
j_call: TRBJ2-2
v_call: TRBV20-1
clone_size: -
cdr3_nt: TGCAGTGCTAGAGATGGGTCAGGACTAGCGGGAGACGGTACCGGGGAGCTGTTTTTT
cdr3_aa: CSARDGSGLAGDGTGELFF